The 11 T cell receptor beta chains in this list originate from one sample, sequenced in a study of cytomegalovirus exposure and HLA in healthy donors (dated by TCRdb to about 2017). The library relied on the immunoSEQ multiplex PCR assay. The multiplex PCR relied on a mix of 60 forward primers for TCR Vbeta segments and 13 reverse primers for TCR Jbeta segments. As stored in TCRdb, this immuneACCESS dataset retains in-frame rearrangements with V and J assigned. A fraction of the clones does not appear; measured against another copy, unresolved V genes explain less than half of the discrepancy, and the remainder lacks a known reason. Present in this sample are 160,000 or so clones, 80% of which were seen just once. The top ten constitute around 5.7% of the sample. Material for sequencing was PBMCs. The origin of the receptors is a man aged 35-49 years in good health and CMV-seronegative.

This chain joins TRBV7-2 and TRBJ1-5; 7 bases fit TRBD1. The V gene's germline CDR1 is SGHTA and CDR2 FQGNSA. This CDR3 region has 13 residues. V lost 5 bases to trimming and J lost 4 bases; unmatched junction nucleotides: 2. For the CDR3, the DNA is TGTGCCAGCAGCGGGACAGAGAATCAGCCCCAGCATTTT. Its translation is CASSGTENQPQHF.

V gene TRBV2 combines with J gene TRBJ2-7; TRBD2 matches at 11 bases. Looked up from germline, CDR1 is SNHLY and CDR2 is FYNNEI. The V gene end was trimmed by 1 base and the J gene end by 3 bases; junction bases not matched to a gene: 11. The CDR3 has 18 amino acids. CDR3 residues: CASSEVYSTSGGFYEQYF. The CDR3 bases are TGTGCCAGCAGTGAAGTCTACTCCACTAGCGGGGGCTTCTACGAGCAGTACTTC.

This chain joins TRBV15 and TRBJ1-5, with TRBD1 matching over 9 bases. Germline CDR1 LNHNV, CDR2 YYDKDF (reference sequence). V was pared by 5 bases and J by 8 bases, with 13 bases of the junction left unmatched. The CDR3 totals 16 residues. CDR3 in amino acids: CATSSPGQGSGKPQHF. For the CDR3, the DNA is TGTGCCACCAGCTCACCGGGACAGGGATCGGGGAAGCCCCAGCATTTT.

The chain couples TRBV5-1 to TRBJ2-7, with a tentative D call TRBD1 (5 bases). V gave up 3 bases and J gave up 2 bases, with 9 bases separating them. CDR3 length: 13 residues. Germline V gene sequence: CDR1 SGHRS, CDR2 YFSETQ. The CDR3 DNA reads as TGCGCCAGCAGCTCCGGACACACCTACGAGCAGTACTTC. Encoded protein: CASSSGHTYEQYF.

This CDR3 is CASSVGTNSYEQYF. CDR3 in DNA: TGTGCCAGCAGCGTAGGGACAAACTCCTACGAGCAGTACTTC. The chain couples TRBV9 to TRBJ2-7, with a weak D call TRBD1 (5 bases). V was clipped by 0 bases and J by 0 bases, with 7 bases between them. Germline V gives CDR1 SGDLS, CDR2 YYNGEE. The CDR3 length is 14 residues.

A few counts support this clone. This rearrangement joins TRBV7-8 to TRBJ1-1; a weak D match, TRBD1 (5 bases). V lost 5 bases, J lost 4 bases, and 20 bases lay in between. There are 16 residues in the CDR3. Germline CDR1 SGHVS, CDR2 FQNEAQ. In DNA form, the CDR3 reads TGTGCCAGCAGCCTCCGGGACGGCGTCGGGGGCACTGAAGCTTTCTTT. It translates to CASSLRDGVGGTEAFF.

This CDR3 reads CASSQQTGSYGYTF. DNA for the CDR3: TGCGCCAGCAGCCAACAGACAGGGAGCTATGGCTACACCTTC. J is TRBJ1-2 and V is TRBV4-3, with 7 bases aligning to TRBD1. Trimming removed 2 bases from V and 4 bases from J; junction bases left unmatched: 4. Germline CDR1 and CDR2: LGHNA and YSLEER. The CDR3 is made up of 14 amino acids.

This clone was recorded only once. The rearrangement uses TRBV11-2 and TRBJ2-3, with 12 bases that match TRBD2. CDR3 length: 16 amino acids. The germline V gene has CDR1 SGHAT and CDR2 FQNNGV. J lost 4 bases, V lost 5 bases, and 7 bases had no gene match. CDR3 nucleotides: TGTGCCAGCAGCCCAAGACTAGCGGGAGCATCAGATACGCAGTATTTT. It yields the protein CASSPRLAGASDTQYF.

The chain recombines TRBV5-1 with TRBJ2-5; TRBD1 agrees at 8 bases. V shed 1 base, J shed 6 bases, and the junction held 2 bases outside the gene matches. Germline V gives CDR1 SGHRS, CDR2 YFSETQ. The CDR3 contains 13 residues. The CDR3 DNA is TGCGCCAGCAGCTTGACAGGGGGAAAGACCCAGTACTTC. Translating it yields CASSLTGGKTQYF.

The CDR3 DNA reads TGTGCCAGCAGTGGTACCGGGACAGCCTATAATTCACCCCTCCACTTT. It encodes CASSGTGTAYNSPLHF. The rearrangement joins TRBV6-1 to TRBJ1-6; 7 bases fit TRBD1. The CDR3 extends over 16 amino acids. CDR1 is MNHNS, CDR2 SASEGT, per germline. V was clipped by 4 bases and J by 2 bases; unmatched bases: 5.

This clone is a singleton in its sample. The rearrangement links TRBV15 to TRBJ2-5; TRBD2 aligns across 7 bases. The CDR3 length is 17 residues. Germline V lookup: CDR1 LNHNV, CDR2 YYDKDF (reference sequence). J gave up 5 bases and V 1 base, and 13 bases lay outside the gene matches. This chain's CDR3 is CATSRVGGGAPGETQYF. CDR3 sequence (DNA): TGTGCCACCAGCAGAGTGGGCGGGGGAGCCCCAGGGGAGACCCAGTACTTC.